The clone carrying this TCR beta chain has only a few counts. CDR3 regions were amplified by Arm-PCR using iRepertoire HTBI primers to build TCR beta libraries. Each CDR3 protein is one row after TCRdb ran MiXCR on the multiplex PCR reads. The repertoire holds about 400,000 distinct CDR3 sequences, with 20% as singletons. These data originate in a study of regulatory T cells in long-lasting Graves disease. In the study overall: Persistence in Graves' disease required over 5 years of antithyroid drugs plus positive TSH receptor antibodies.

The time point was: persistent/refractory GD, antithyroid drugs over 5 years with positive TRAb. The TCR library used RNA extracted from PBMCs. There are 15 residues in the CDR3. V lost 4 bases and J lost 9, with 25 bases in between. Per germline, CDR1 DFQATT and CDR2 SNEGSKA (reference sequence). The chain carries TRBV20-1 and TRBJ2-7; weak D call: TRBD1 (6 bases). The sequences come from peripheral blood mononuclear cells (PBMCs), collected when the disease was refractory, from a patient treated with antithyroid drugs. The clonotype originates from a female donor with Graves disease. The CDR3 spells CSAITTQGLGLGQYF. The CDR3 DNA is TGCAGTGCTATCACAACGCAGGGGTTAGGGCTGGGGCAGTACTTC.